The 19 T cell receptor beta chains listed next were all sequenced from one sample in a study of T cells after yellow fever vaccination. Via MiXCR, TCRdb re-called the 5' RACE reads, giving one row per CDR3 protein. The table lists 95,000 to 150,000 distinct CDR3 sequences, almost 9% of them singletons. Sequenced material: CD8+ T cells sorted from PBMCs, taken on the day of the yellow fever booster vaccination. The origin of the receptors is a young man who received the YFV17D yellow fever vaccine.

This clonotype was picked up a small number of times. Here the CDR3 reads CASSQEWDRGPQYF. The DNA of the CDR3 is TGCGCCAGCAGCCAAGAATGGGACAGGGGGCCCCAGTACTTC. The J gene is TRBJ2-5, the V gene TRBV4-1; TRBD1 agrees at 12 bases. The V and J ends lost 0 bases and 9 bases, in that order; junction bases with no gene match: 2. The CDR3 sequence is 14 residues long. Per the germline V gene, CDR1 is MGHRA and CDR2 is YSYEKL.

The V gene is TRBV7-3, the J gene TRBJ2-3; perhaps TRBD2 as D (6 bases). The germline V gene encodes CDR1 SGHTA and CDR2 FQGTGA. CDR3 length equals 16 residues. V lost 1 base and J 7 bases, leaving 18 bases between the germline ends. The CDR3 DNA reads as TGTGCCAGCAGCTTAAGGGCGGGGTATAAGTCGTATACGCAGTATTTT. Residues: CASSLRAGYKSYTQYF.

This clonotype appeared a few times. V is TRBV5-4 and J is TRBJ2-3, with 10 bases aligning to TRBD2. The CDR3 runs 15 residues. Unmatched junction bases numbered 4, after V lost 1 base and J lost 5 bases. In germline, CDR1 is SGHNT, CDR2 YYREEE (reference sequence). The CDR3 spells CASSLSGGAVDTQYF. Written as DNA, the CDR3 is TGTGCCAGCAGCTTGAGCGGGGGGGCGGTAGATACGCAGTATTTT.

In this sample, this clonotype turned up a few times. The chain has TRBV12-3 or TRBV12-4 and TRBJ1-2; TRBD1 agrees at 8 bases. This CDR3 region has 12 residues. The V gene end was trimmed by 6 bases and the J gene end by 7 bases; junction bases not matched to a gene: 4. The CDR3 here is CASSLRGLGYTF. CDR3 DNA: TGTGCCAGCAGCCTCAGGGGGCTTGGCTACACCTTC.

This clonotype appeared a few times. V is TRBV6-5 and J is TRBJ1-1; D not certain. CDR1 MNHEY and CDR2 SVGAGI come from the germline V gene. V gave up 0 bases and J gave up 3 bases, with 11 bases separating them. The CDR3 sequence is 15 residues long. Here the CDR3 reads CASSYSATSYTEAFF. The CDR3 nucleotides read TGTGCCAGCAGTTACTCGGCAACCTCGTACACTGAAGCTTTCTTT.

This clonotype was detected a few times. The chain couples TRBV5-1 to TRBJ2-7, with 9 bases that match TRBD1. CDR1 is SGHRS, CDR2 YFSETQ, per germline. With 0 bases clipped from V and 0 bases from J, the junction kept 4 bases outside the gene matches. CDR3 size: 16 residues. For the CDR3, the DNA is TGCGCCAGCAGCTTGGGCCGGGACAGGGTCTCCTACGAGCAGTACTTC. Its translation is CASSLGRDRVSYEQYF.

The rearrangement uses TRBV5-6 and TRBJ2-7; no definite D call. The V end was cut by 4 bases, the J end by 2 bases, with 13 bases between. CDR3 length: 14 amino acids. CDR1 and CDR2 from the germline V gene are SGHDT and YYEEEE. CDR3: CASSPERQAYEQYF. The CDR3 DNA sequence: TGTGCCAGCAGCCCGGAGAGACAAGCCTACGAGCAGTACTTC.

The sample holds a few counts of this clonotype. This chain connects TRBV29-1 to TRBJ2-3, with D hard to call. Germline values: CDR1 SQVTM, CDR2 ANQGSEA. This CDR3 contains 12 residues. V gave up 4 bases and J gave up 8 bases, with 13 bases separating them. The CDR3 protein is CSVVKFEATQYF. The CDR3 nucleotides read TGCAGCGTTGTTAAGTTCGAGGCTACGCAGTATTTT.

This sequence joins TRBV6-6 and TRBJ1-5; the match to TRBD1 covers 9 bases. Germline CDR1 and CDR2: MNHNY and SVGAGI (reference sequence). V was pared by 11 bases and J by 1 base, with 3 bases of the junction left unmatched. This CDR3 comprises 13 residues. In DNA, the CDR3 is TGTGCCGCCGGACAGGGGAGCAATCAGCCCCAGCATTTT. It yields the protein CAAGQGSNQPQHF.

This clonotype was seen a few times. This chain uses TRBV6-5 with TRBJ1-5, with a tentative D call TRBD1 (6 bases). CDR1 MNHEY and CDR2 SVGAGI come from the germline V gene. The CDR3 loop spans 14 amino acids. Trimming took off 2 bases at V and 5 bases at J, with 10 bases between the two ends. CDR3 sequence: CASSYGPGDQPQHF. The DNA of the CDR3 is TGTGCCAGCAGTTACGGGCCAGGGGATCAGCCCCAGCATTTT.

The chain combines TRBV11-2 with TRBJ2-7; 7 nucleotides align to TRBD2. The junction had 4 bases not matched to a gene; V was cut back by 0 bases and J by 2 bases. Germline CDR1 and CDR2: SGHAT and FQNNGV. This CDR3 is 15 amino acids long. CDR3 sequence: CASSLDPGGAYEQYF. In nucleotides, the CDR3 is TGTGCCAGCAGCTTAGATCCTGGGGGGGCCTACGAGCAGTACTTC.

The chain employs TRBV7-2 and TRBJ2-1; D call uncertain. Per germline, CDR1 SGHTA and CDR2 FQGNSA. The CDR3 totals 15 residues. The germline V and J ends were trimmed by 2 bases and 7 bases, with 15 bases remaining between them. Written as DNA, the CDR3 is TGTGCCAGCAGCTTACGGGCGGCTTTGGGAAATGAGCAGTTCTTC. It codes for CASSLRAALGNEQFF.

This clonotype was picked up a small number of times. The chain links TRBV20-1 to TRBJ2-2; 7 bases fit TRBD2. The V segment lost 4 bases and the J segment 3 bases; nucleotides outside the gene matches: 2. The CDR3 has 13 amino acids. Germline V gives CDR1 DFQATT, CDR2 SNEGSKA (reference sequence). As DNA, the CDR3 is TGCAGTGCTATTGCGGGAGACACCGGGGAGCTGTTTTTT. It translates to CSAIAGDTGELFF.

The chain combines TRBV7-2 with TRBJ1-2; a weak D match, TRBD1 (5 bases). This CDR3 contains 17 residues. V was trimmed by 4 bases and J by 1 base, leaving 19 bases between them. Germline V gene data show CDR1 as SGHTA and CDR2 as FQGNSA. The CDR3 nucleotides read TGTGCCAGCAGCTACCGCGGGTCTCTACAGGTTAACTATGGCTACACCTTC. This translates into CASSYRGSLQVNYGYTF.

V gene TRBV10-3 combines with J gene TRBJ2-7, with TRBD2 identical over 8 bases. CDR1 ENHRY and CDR2 SYGVKD come from the germline V gene. This CDR3 spans 14 amino acids. J gave up 0 bases and V 5 bases, and 3 bases lay outside the gene matches. The CDR3 region has the DNA TGTGCCATCAGTAGTAGCGGGGCCTCCTACGAGCAGTACTTC. This codes for CAISSSGASYEQYF.

The chain couples TRBV6-6 to TRBJ2-7, with D unresolved. The CDR3 runs to 12 residues. Germline V gene data show CDR1 as MNHNY and CDR2 as SVGAGI (reference sequence). Trimming left V 2 bases short and J 0 bases short, with 2 bases between. The CDR3 is CASSYSSYEQYV. CDR3 coding DNA: TGTGCCAGCAGTTACAGCTCCTACGAGCAGTACGTC.

This clonotype was observed a handful of times. The chain joins TRBV10-3 to TRBJ2-7; unclear D gene. The CDR3 has 12 amino acids. Germline V gives CDR1 ENHRY, CDR2 SYGVKD. Trimming left V 8 bases short and J 4 bases short, with 12 bases between. Written as DNA, the CDR3 is TGTGCCATCGGCCCCCACCAGTACGAGCAGTACTTC. This sequence encodes CAIGPHQYEQYF.

The chain combines TRBV4-3 with TRBJ2-1, with no clear D. This CDR3 has 16 residues. Trimming took off 1 base at V and 0 bases at J, with 10 bases between the two ends. Looked up from germline, CDR1 is LGHNA and CDR2 is YSLEER. The CDR3 loop is CASSQVPPSSYNEQFF. In nucleotides, the CDR3 is TGCGCCAGCAGCCAAGTTCCTCCGAGCTCCTACAATGAGCAGTTCTTC.

The chain carries TRBV12-3 or TRBV12-4 and TRBJ2-1; 10 nucleotides align to TRBD1. The CDR3 loop spans 14 amino acids. V lost 8 bases to trimming and J lost 8 bases; unmatched junction nucleotides: 9. CDR3 nucleotides: TGTGCCAGCCACCTCGGGACAGGGGACCATGAGCAGTTCTTC. Its protein is CASHLGTGDHEQFF.